The source of this T cell receptor beta chain is a study of response to subunit inactivated influenza vaccine (dated by TCRdb to 2016 to 2019). Concerning the study at large: Deep quantitative T cell receptor repertoire profiling was used in the study to track responses to a trivalent subunit inactivated influenza vaccine. Overall study results and their limits: The authors suggested that each seasonal influenza vaccination may recruit only a limited number of new T cells.

The library came from RT-PCR. The listed sequencing device is Illumina HiSeq 2500. TCRdb took the public reads, trimmed them with fastp at Q25, ran MiXCR for clone calling and kept in-frame beta chains. Rows with a matching CDR3 protein are joined into one entry that keeps the most common DNA and genes. In all, the sample holds under 550,000 distinct CDR3 sequences, and 7.2% of those were seen once. About 12% of the sample goes to the ten largest clones. From a lookup of the germline V gene, CDR1 and CDR2 are SNHLY and FYNNEI. The CDR3 covers 17 residues, taking in both the cysteine and the phenylalanine. The retained sequence is limited to the CDR3, 51 bases, with the frame set at the first base. V sheds 6 bases and J sheds 5 bases, leaving 24 bases between their ends. Details on this clonotype: Its specific antigen is unknown. The input lacks base qualities; no much larger clone sits a single base away.

The chain was built from TRBV2 and TRBJ2-3; the D gene is not confidently resolved. Sample: PBMCs from blood, taken about 23 months after vaccination. The TCR was taken from a man aged 50-75 years who received an inactivated influenza vaccine. Donor details come from another sample of the same person, matched by shared clones. The CDR3 corresponds to CASSPLIGLEGRDTQYF. The nucleotide sequence is given as TGTGCCAGCAGCCCCCTTATAGGCCTAGAAGGACGAGATACGCAGTATTTT.